This note documents a single T cell receptor (beta chain) sequence. The target antigen is unknown. With 60 Vbeta and 13 Jbeta primers, the PCR was carried out. The data were produced by immunoSEQ multiplex PCR, yet TCRdb's version contains in-frame clones alone and is incomplete. The table lists 90,000 to 120,000 clones, approximately 66% of them singletons. Deletions cut 4 bases from V and 3 bases from J, with 13 bases between. The V gene's germline CDR1 is SGDLS and CDR2 YYNGEE. This CDR3 spans 14 amino acids. This specimen belongs to a study of cytomegalovirus exposure and HLA in healthy donors. The study, taken as a whole, reports: The only immune exposure information that was available was CMV serostatus. A classifier reportedly called cytomegalovirus status with high sensitivity and specificity. Accurate prediction of most subjects' HLA-A and HLA-B alleles from TCR beta sequences was reported. A further, later analysis showed that HLA-associated TCR beta chains (compared with equally common others) were more clonally expanded.

Sequencing was performed on PBMCs. The source is a man in his forties or fifties in good health and CMV-seropositive. This chain links TRBV9 with TRBJ1-1; D may be TRBD1 (5 bases). CDR3 sequence: CASSPQEGDTEAFF. The DNA of the CDR3 is TGTGCCAGCAGCCCTCAGGAAGGGGACACTGAAGCTTTCTTT.